The 6 T cell receptor beta chains reported below all come from one sample, sequenced in a study of blood T cell repertoires in COVID-19. Produced via immunoSEQ multiplex PCR; TCRdb's table is partial and in-frame only. The sample includes fewer than 350,000 clones, about 86% of them seen just once. Sequenced material: peripheral blood. Receptor source: a woman aged 25 to 39 with COVID-19, enrolled during active disease.

The gene calls are TRBV30 and TRBJ2-3; TRBD1 agrees at 7 bases. The CDR3 runs to 15 residues. J gave up 8 bases and V 3 bases, and 14 bases lay outside the gene matches. Germline assignment: CDR1 GTSNPN and CDR2 SVGIG (reference sequence). The CDR3 DNA is TGTGCCTGGAGGGCTCGACTTGGACAGGCGATTACGCAGTATTTT. Translating gives CAWRARLGQAITQYF.

This sequence joins TRBV11-2 and TRBJ1-4, with D possibly TRBD1 on 6 matching bases. The CDR3 consists of 13 residues. The germline V gene encodes CDR1 SGHAT and CDR2 FQNNGV. Trimming stripped 3 bases from V and 5 bases from J, with 7 bases between. DNA of the CDR3: TGTGCCAGCAGCTTGACAGGCAATGAAAAACTGTTTTTT. Its translation: CASSLTGNEKLFF.

The V gene is TRBV14, the J gene TRBJ2-7; maybe TRBD2 (6 bases). Trimming shortened V by 6 bases and J by 5 bases, and 14 bases separated the two germline ends. The CDR3 sequence is 13 residues long. CDR1 and CDR2 (germline): SGHDN, FVKESK. CDR3 loop: CASSVNRGNEQYF. CDR3 sequence (DNA): TGTGCCAGCAGTGTCAACCGGGGGAACGAGCAGTACTTC. Filled out from reference TRBV14 and TRBJ2-7, the complete variable domain reads EAGVTQFPSHSVIEKGQTVTLRCDPISGHDNLYWYRRVMGKEIKFLLHFVKESKQDESGMPNNRFLAERTGGTYSTLKVQPAELEDSGVYFCASSVNRGNEQYFGPGTRLTVT.

This clone came up once. V and J are TRBV28 and TRBJ2-7; 13 bases align to TRBD2. V dropped 3 bases and J dropped 5; count of bases not matched to a gene: 7. The germline gives CDR1 MDHEN, CDR2 SYDVKM. This CDR3 has 16 residues. The DNA for the CDR3 is TGTGCCAGCAGTTTCTCACTAGCGGGGGGGTATCACGAGCAGTACTTC. Translated: CASSFSLAGGYHEQYF.

This clone has only one observation. V gene TRBV2 combines with J gene TRBJ1-4, with TRBD1 as a possible D gene (6 bases). Germline CDR1 SNHLY, CDR2 FYNNEI. Between the trimmed V and J ends, which lost 7 bases and 7 bases, there was a span of 19 bases. This CDR3 contains 15 residues. The CDR3 spells CASTPWGGQSEKLFF. The CDR3, as DNA: TGTGCCAGCACCCCATGGGGGGGGCAGAGTGAAAAACTGTTTTTT. The whole variable domain, filled in from reference TRBV2 and TRBJ1-4, reads EPEVTQTPSHQVTQMGQEVILRCVPISNHLYFYWYRQILGQKVEFLVSFYNNEISEKSEIFDDQFSVERPDGSNFTLKIRSTKLEDSAMYFCASTPWGGQSEKLFFGSGTQLSVL.

The chain is built from TRBV2 and TRBJ2-3, with D maybe TRBD1 (5 bases). The length of the CDR3 is 14 residues. Germline V lookup: CDR1 SNHLY, CDR2 FYNNEI. V lost 6 bases and J 6 bases, leaving 16 bases between the germline ends. The DNA of the CDR3 is TGTGCCAGCAGCGATGTAGTGTGGGGCGATACGCAGTATTTT. Its protein is CASSDVVWGDTQYF. Full variable domain (missing parts from reference TRBV2 and TRBJ2-3): EPEVTQTPSHQVTQMGQEVILRCVPISNHLYFYWYRQILGQKVEFLVSFYNNEISEKSEIFDDQFSVERPDGSNFTLKIRSTKLEDSAMYFCASSDVVWGDTQYFGPGTRLTVL.